The 31 T cell receptor beta chains below were found in one sample sequenced in a study of shared clonotypes between healthy human individuals. Libraries were prepared by immunoSEQ multiplex PCR; TCRdb keeps only in-frame clonotypes and omits some of them. Here the sample spans some 350,000 clones, approximately 79% being singletons. The specimen sequenced was memory CD4+ T cells sorted from blood. Subset given: CD45RA-negative fraction. The receptors originated from a man between 25 and 39 years old in good health.

The chain uses TRBV11-3 and TRBJ2-1; 8 bases line up with TRBD1. The V and J ends lost 3 bases and 9 bases, in that order; junction bases with no gene match: 10. Germline CDR1 SGHNT, CDR2 YENEEA. CDR3 length equals 15 residues. CDR3 region: CASSFVTGAGGEQFF. The CDR3 DNA sequence: TGTGCCAGCAGCTTTGTGACAGGGGCGGGTGGTGAGCAGTTCTTC.

The chain couples TRBV7-2 to TRBJ2-7, with D possibly being TRBD1 (5 bases). Trimming cost V 4 bases and J 2 bases, with 12 bases left between them. The CDR3 runs 14 residues. Per germline, CDR1 SGHTA and CDR2 FQGNSA. The CDR3 region is CASSYFQGTYEQYF. CDR3 bases: TGTGCCAGCAGCTACTTCCAGGGTACCTACGAGCAGTACTTC.

The V and J genes are TRBV7-2 and TRBJ1-4, with no clear D. This CDR3 has 13 residues. V shed 3 bases and J shed 0 bases, with 2 bases lying between them. Germline-derived CDR1 and CDR2 are SGHTA and FQGNSA. This chain's CDR3 is CASSLATNEKLFF. The CDR3 nucleotides read TGTGCCAGCAGCTTGGCAACTAATGAAAAACTGTTTTTT.

In this sample, this clone turned up a few times. This chain connects TRBV10-3 to TRBJ2-7; no firm D call. The CDR3 totals 12 residues. V was shortened by 2 bases and J by 3 bases, with 5 bases between the two germline ends. Looked up from germline, CDR1 is ENHRY and CDR2 is SYGVKD. The CDR3 bases are TGTGCCATCAGTGAGACAGACTACGAGCAGTACTTC. This gives the protein CAISETDYEQYF.

V is TRBV29-1 and J is TRBJ2-3, with D unresolved. The V gene's germline CDR1 is SQVTM and CDR2 ANQGSEA. V was clipped by 8 bases and J by 5 bases, with 11 bases between them. There are 11 residues in the CDR3. The CDR3 loop is CSLWWGDTQYF. CDR3 bases: TGCAGCCTATGGTGGGGAGATACGCAGTATTTT.

The rearrangement uses TRBV11-2 and TRBJ2-7; 7 nucleotides agree with TRBD2. V shed 1 base, J shed 1 base, and the junction held 4 bases outside the gene matches. Germline values: CDR1 SGHAT, CDR2 FQNNGV. The CDR3 consists of 15 residues. Written as DNA, the CDR3 is TGTGCCAGCAGCTTAGTGGGGCGGGGGTCCTACGAGCAGTACTTC. Translating it yields CASSLVGRGSYEQYF.

This clone has only one observation. CDR3 DNA sequence: TGTGCCAGCTCAAATGACAGGGACGATGAGCAGTTCTTC. Encoded protein: CASSNDRDDEQFF. The V and J genes are TRBV18 and TRBJ2-1, with 7 bases that match TRBD1. Germline V CDR1 and CDR2: KGHSH, LQKENI. The CDR3 loop spans 13 amino acids. The junction had 6 bases not matched to a gene; V was cut back by 5 bases and J by 8 bases.

The genes are TRBV25-1 and TRBJ2-7; 7 nucleotides agree with TRBD1. CDR1 MGHDK and CDR2 SYGVNS come from the germline V gene. The CDR3 is 15 residues long. Trimming removed 2 bases from V and 6 bases from J; junction bases left unmatched: 10. The CDR3 reads CASSEPTDRASEQYF. CDR3 bases: TGTGCCAGCAGTGAACCCACCGACAGGGCAAGCGAGCAGTACTTC.

The chain combines TRBV25-1 with TRBJ2-7, with 12 nucleotides matching TRBD1. The V and J ends lost 6 bases and 9 bases, in that order; junction bases with no gene match: 9. Germline-derived CDR1 and CDR2 are MGHDK and SYGVNS. The CDR3 totals 14 residues. The CDR3 DNA follows: TGTGCCAGCAGGGGACAGGGGGCCACAACCGGGCAGTACTTC. This codes for CASRGQGATTGQYF.

This chain uses TRBV6-5 with TRBJ2-3, with 8 bases lining up with TRBD1. The V gene's germline CDR1 is MNHEY and CDR2 SVGAGI. This CDR3 is built from 16 residues. With V trimmed by 2 bases and J by 5 bases, 9 bases remained unmatched. The CDR3 loop is CASSYGAGGAVDTQYF. CDR3 bases: TGTGCCAGCAGTTACGGTGCAGGGGGCGCGGTAGATACGCAGTATTTT.

This clone was found many times. The chain carries TRBV5-8 and TRBJ1-5, with a possible D match to TRBD1 (6 bases). Germline CDR1 SGHTS, CDR2 YDEGEE. CDR3 length: 16 amino acids. V lost 6 bases and J 2 bases, leaving 18 bases between the germline ends. The CDR3 DNA reads as TGTGCCAGCAAACCTAGGGGGGGCGGTGGCAATCAGCCCCAGCATTTT. Protein sequence: CASKPRGGGGNQPQHF.

The rearrangement uses TRBV28 and TRBJ1-5, with 7 bases lining up with TRBD1. Per germline, CDR1 MDHEN and CDR2 SYDVKM. Trimming took 5 bases from V and 9 from J; bases not matched to a gene: 7. The CDR3 is 13 amino acids. The CDR3 DNA is TGTGCCAGCAGTACAGGGGCCCCGGGGCCCCAGCATTTT. The encoded protein is CASSTGAPGPQHF.

Only one count was recorded for this clone. V and J are TRBV6-6 and TRBJ2-7; the D is unclear. This CDR3 has 11 amino acids. CDR1 is MNHNY and CDR2 is SVGAGI in the germline V gene (reference sequence). V dropped 7 bases and J dropped 7 bases, with 11 bases sitting between them. CDR3: CASTKLGEQYF. The CDR3 DNA reads TGTGCCAGCACTAAACTGGGGGAGCAGTACTTC.

V and J are TRBV10-2 and TRBJ1-2; possibly TRBD1 for D (5 bases). In germline, CDR1 is WSHSY, CDR2 SAAADI. V was shortened by 2 bases and J by 8 bases, with 18 bases between the two germline ends. The length of the CDR3 is 15 residues. CDR3 loop: CASSETSRGTRGYTF. The CDR3 coding sequence is TGCGCCAGCAGTGAGACGAGTCGGGGGACGCGAGGCTACACCTTC.

The chain links TRBV5-1 to TRBJ1-1, with D uncertain. V lost 7 bases, J lost 7 bases, and 26 bases lay in between. The CDR3 loop spans 16 amino acids. The V gene's germline CDR1 is SGHRS and CDR2 YFSETQ. The CDR3 spells CASLPAGNTVLSEAFF. CDR3 DNA: TGCGCCAGCCTTCCTGCTGGGAATACCGTTTTAAGTGAAGCTTTCTTT.

The V call is TRBV18, the J call TRBJ1-4; a weak D match, TRBD1 (6 bases). Trimming removed 0 bases from V and 4 bases from J, with 33 bases in between. CDR1 and CDR2 from the germline V gene are KGHSH and LQKENI. The CDR3 length is 23 residues. DNA of the CDR3: TGTGCCAGCTCACCACCGAACCTCACGAAGATAGAGGGGGACGTGAAGGGTAATGAAAAACTGTTTTTT. Translating gives CASSPPNLTKIEGDVKGNEKLFF.

The gene calls are TRBV28 and TRBJ1-4; D perhaps matches TRBD1 (5 bases). This CDR3 is built from 14 residues. V was clipped by 6 bases and J by 8 bases, with 16 bases between them. Germline values: CDR1 MDHEN, CDR2 SYDVKM. The CDR3 nucleotides read TGTGCCAGCAGCCTCGGAGGCAGGGACGAAAAACTGTTTTTT. It is translated as CASSLGGRDEKLFF.

This rearrangement joins TRBV9 to TRBJ2-1, with 8 bases lining up with TRBD2. This CDR3 spans 16 amino acids. The J segment lost 2 bases and the V segment lost 4 bases, leaving 8 bases of the junction unmatched. Germline CDR1 and CDR2: SGDLS and YYNGEE. The CDR3 here is CASSLKAGVAYNEQFF. In DNA form, the CDR3 reads TGTGCCAGCAGCCTCAAAGCGGGAGTCGCCTACAATGAGCAGTTCTTC.

This chain links TRBV5-5 with TRBJ2-7; D uncertain. Germline-derived CDR1 and CDR2 are SGHKS and YYEKEE (reference sequence). CDR3 length: 13 residues. V was pared by 2 bases and J by 3 bases, with 9 bases between. Here the CDR3 DNA reads TGTGCCAGCAGCTTTGGTGGGCTCTACGAGCAGTACTTC. Amino acid sequence: CASSFGGLYEQYF. Combining the CDR3 with reference TRBV5-5 and TRBJ2-7 gives the whole variable domain DAGVTQSPTHLIKTRGQQVTLRCSPISGHKSVSWYQQVLGQGPQFIFQYYEKEERGRGNFPDRFSARQFPNYSSELNVNALLLGDSALYLCASSFGGLYEQYFGPGTRLTVT.

This clone occurred many times. The chain joins TRBV27 to TRBJ2-7; 7 bases are a match to TRBD2. The length of the CDR3 is 15 residues. J was trimmed by 1 base and V by 5 bases; bases with no gene match: 8. CDR1 MNHEY and CDR2 SMNVEV come from the germline V gene (reference sequence). The CDR3 DNA reads as TGTGCCAGCAGTCCGAAAGCGGGAAGATCCTACGAGCAGTACTTC. Translated, it gives CASSPKAGRSYEQYF.

The genes are TRBV2 and TRBJ1-3; 7 positions agree with TRBD1. This CDR3 is 14 amino acids long. Per the germline V gene, CDR1 is SNHLY and CDR2 is FYNNEI. V gave up 0 bases and J gave up 5 bases; unmatched junction bases: 1. The CDR3 DNA sequence: TGTGCCAGCAGTGAAGCGGGACAGCGAAACACCATATATTTT. This codes for CASSEAGQRNTIYF.

The gene calls are TRBV28 and TRBJ1-2; D call uncertain. With 2 bases removed from V and 5 bases from J, the gap between germline ends came to 9 bases. Germline V gives CDR1 MDHEN, CDR2 SYDVKM. This CDR3 is built from 13 residues. The CDR3 spells CASSLKPLYGYTF. The DNA for the CDR3 is TGTGCCAGCAGTTTAAAACCATTATATGGCTACACCTTC.

A note on this clone: One end of the junction is discordant with germline, which a read error may explain. The chain links TRBV27 to TRBJ1-2, with D unclear. Germline V gives CDR1 MNHEY, CDR2 SMNVEV (reference sequence). CDR3 length: 14 amino acids. CDR3 amino acids: CASSFRLGNFGYTF. In nucleotides, the CDR3 is TGTGCCAGCAGCTTTCGGCTGGGGAACTTTGGCTACACCTTC.

This chain joins TRBV6-4 and TRBJ2-3, with 9 bases fitting TRBD1. The germline CDR1 and CDR2 sequences are MRHNA and SNTAGT. The V gene end was trimmed by 4 bases and the J gene end by 3 bases; junction bases not matched to a gene: 5. The CDR3 has 15 residues. The CDR3 region is CASSARDRATDTQYF. CDR3 coding DNA: TGTGCCAGCAGTGCCCGGGACAGGGCAACAGATACGCAGTATTTT.

The V and J genes are TRBV18 and TRBJ1-2, with D unresolved. This CDR3 spans 16 amino acids. The germline V gene encodes CDR1 KGHSH and CDR2 LQKENI. V was trimmed by 2 bases and J by 0 bases, leaving 13 bases between them. CDR3 sequence: CASSPLNRGANYGYTF. The CDR3 DNA sequence: TGTGCCAGCTCACCATTGAATCGAGGAGCTAACTATGGCTACACCTTC.

The CDR3, as DNA: TGTGCCACCAGCAGAGATTGGGGAGGGTTTGATTCCCAGTACTTC. As protein: CATSRDWGGFDSQYF. The chain is built from TRBV15 and TRBJ2-5, with 7 bases aligning to TRBD2. Germline loops: CDR1 LNHNV, CDR2 YYDKDF (reference sequence). Trimming removed 0 bases from V and 9 bases from J; junction bases left unmatched: 10. This CDR3 has 15 amino acids.

This clone has a handful of counts. The chain carries TRBV7-9 and TRBJ2-4, with 8 bases lining up with TRBD1. The CDR3 totals 15 residues. CDR1 and CDR2 from the germline V gene are SEHNR and FQNEAQ (reference sequence). The trim removed 7 bases at V and 8 bases at J, leaving 13 bases unmatched. The CDR3 sequence: CASTPGDRRQDIQYF. For the CDR3, the DNA is TGTGCCAGCACCCCAGGGGACAGGCGACAGGACATTCAGTACTTC.

The V call is TRBV30, the J call TRBJ2-1; D might be TRBD1 (7 bases). Germline CDR1 reads GTSNPN; CDR2 reads SVGIG (reference sequence). The ends were cut back, 5 bases at V and 7 bases at J, with 15 bases in the middle. The CDR3 is made up of 13 amino acids. CDR3 in DNA: TGTGCCTGGGATACAGGGGCGGGGAATGAGCAGTTCTTC. Translating gives CAWDTGAGNEQFF.

The chain carries TRBV27 and TRBJ1-2; 7 positions agree with TRBD1. Germline V gives CDR1 MNHEY, CDR2 SMNVEV (reference sequence). This CDR3 has 13 residues. V lost 3 bases, J lost 7 bases, and 5 bases stayed unmatched. This chain's CDR3 is CASSFGDSRGYTF. DNA of the CDR3: TGTGCCAGCAGTTTCGGGGACAGTCGTGGCTACACCTTC.

The rearrangement uses TRBV29-1 and TRBJ2-1, with TRBD1 identical over 9 bases. The trim removed 8 bases at V and 11 bases at J, leaving 10 bases unmatched. The CDR3 is 12 residues long. Germline V lookup: CDR1 SQVTM, CDR2 ANQGSEA. The CDR3 protein is CSLGTGSDQQFF. CDR3 nucleotide sequence: TGCAGCTTGGGGACAGGGTCGGATCAGCAGTTCTTC.

This sequence joins TRBV5-4 and TRBJ2-3; 9 nucleotides match TRBD1. This CDR3 has 19 residues. The V gene end was trimmed by 0 bases and the J gene end by 0 bases; junction bases not matched to a gene: 11. CDR1 and CDR2 (germline): SGHNT, YYREEE (reference sequence). CDR3 amino acids: CASSLEGQGVWRSTDTQYF. CDR3 coding DNA: TGTGCCAGCAGCTTGGAGGGACAGGGAGTATGGAGGAGCACAGATACGCAGTATTTT.